The 9 T cell receptor beta chains below all came from one sample that was sequenced in a study of T cell changes during pregnancy in multiple sclerosis. Clones were read by immunoSEQ multiplex PCR, and TCRdb kept only the in-frame ones, dropping some. The table lists 30,000 to 40,000 clones, about 90% of them singletons, with around 0.35% in the top ten. This sample comprised CD4+ T cells from peripheral blood mononuclear cells, obtained in the third trimester of pregnancy. Receptor source: a female donor in good health, enrolled as a control in a pregnancy study.

There are a few counts of this clone. The V gene is TRBV7-2, the J gene TRBJ1-5, with 7 positions matching TRBD1. The V gene end was trimmed by 1 base and the J gene end by 7 bases; junction bases not matched to a gene: 10. Germline V gene lookup returns CDR1 SGHTA and CDR2 FQGNSA. The CDR3 spans 16 residues. The CDR3, as DNA: TGTGCCAGCAGCTTAGACCTTCGGACAGGCGGGCAGCCCCAGCATTTT. It yields the protein CASSLDLRTGGQPQHF.

The chain couples TRBV7-9 to TRBJ2-5; TRBD2 matches 10 bases. J gave up 3 bases and V 5 bases, and 9 bases lay outside the gene matches. There are 16 residues in the CDR3. The germline V gene encodes CDR1 SEHNR and CDR2 FQNEAQ (reference sequence). Here the CDR3 reads CASSRGSGGVKETQYF. For the CDR3, the DNA is TGTGCCAGCAGCCGAGGGAGCGGGGGGGTCAAAGAGACCCAGTACTTC.

In this sample, this clone turned up a few times. V gene TRBV7-3 combines with J gene TRBJ2-1; D ambiguous. Germline V gene sequence: CDR1 SGHTA, CDR2 FQGTGA. Trimming took off 2 bases at V and 4 bases at J, with 6 bases between the two ends. This CDR3 comprises 13 residues. CDR3: CASSLSAYNEQFF. The DNA of the CDR3 is TGTGCCAGCAGCTTATCAGCGTACAATGAGCAGTTCTTC.

The chain has TRBV5-6 and TRBJ1-3, with D perhaps TRBD1 (5 bases). CDR1 SGHDT and CDR2 YYEEEE come from the germline V gene. This CDR3 has 13 amino acids. The V and J ends lost 4 bases and 1 base respectively, with 6 bases between them. The CDR3 sequence is CASSRQSGNTIYF. The CDR3 nucleotides read TGTGCCAGCAGCCGACAGTCTGGAAACACCATATATTTT. Supplemented by reference TRBV5-6 and TRBJ1-3, the full variable domain reads DAGVTQSPTHLIKTRGQQVTLRCSPKSGHDTVSWYQQALGQGPQFIFQYYEEEERQRGNFPDRFSGHQFPNYSSELNVNALLLGDSALYLCASSRQSGNTIYFGEGSWLTVV.

V and J are TRBV4-2 and TRBJ1-1; 8 bases are a match to TRBD1. J lost 3 bases, V lost 4 bases, and 7 bases had no gene match. Per germline, CDR1 LGHNA and CDR2 YNFKEQ. This CDR3 is 15 amino acids long. The CDR3: CASSPSGGIDTEAFF. The CDR3 coding sequence is TGTGCCAGCAGCCCTTCAGGGGGCATCGACACTGAAGCTTTCTTT.

The rearrangement links TRBV6-1 to TRBJ1-4; perhaps TRBD1 as D (6 bases). The CDR3 sequence is 16 residues long. V lost 3 bases and J 5 bases, leaving 16 bases between the germline ends. Germline CDR1 MNHNS, CDR2 SASEGT. In DNA, the CDR3 is TGTGCCAGCAGTGATGCACAGGGTTTTGGGAATGAAAAACTGTTTTTT. This sequence encodes CASSDAQGFGNEKLFF.

The J gene is TRBJ1-4, the V gene TRBV6-5; D possibly corresponds to TRBD1 (5 bases). CDR3 length: 15 residues. V dropped 0 bases and J dropped 7 bases, with 12 bases sitting between them. Germline V lookup: CDR1 MNHEY, CDR2 SVGAGI. CDR3 region: CASSYSEGMGEKLFF. The DNA for the CDR3 is TGTGCCAGCAGTTACTCGGAGGGGATGGGTGAAAAACTGTTTTTT.

The rearrangement links TRBV6-1 to TRBJ1-5; TRBD1 matches at 9 bases. Germline CDR1 and CDR2: MNHNS and SASEGT. The CDR3 has 20 amino acids. V was pared by 2 bases and J by 2 bases, with 16 bases of the junction left unmatched. The CDR3 DNA is TGTGCCAGCAGTGAAACCCCGGGGGGACAGGGATGGCGAGGCAATCAGCCCCAGCATTTT. Amino acid sequence: CASSETPGGQGWRGNQPQHF.

The chain links TRBV5-1 to TRBJ2-7; 13 nucleotides agree with TRBD2. The CDR3 extends over 16 amino acids. Germline-derived CDR1 and CDR2 are SGHRS and YFSETQ. V lost 3 bases to trimming and J lost 4 bases; unmatched junction nucleotides: 7. Written as DNA, the CDR3 is TGCGCCAGCAGCTCCGGGACTAGCGGGACCACATACGAGCAGTACTTC. Translated: CASSSGTSGTTYEQYF.